The source of this T cell receptor beta chain is a study of memory CD4+ T cells and cytomegalovirus serostatus. Study at large: Healthy Belgian adult donors included nine or ten CMV-positive and 24 CMV-negative people.

The sort gate was single viable CD3+CD4+CD8-CD45RO+ cells for memory CD4+ T cells. The CDR3 runs to 15 residues. With 1 base removed from V and 1 base from J, the gap between germline ends came to 10 bases. The V gene's germline CDR1 is SGHAT and CDR2 FQNNGV. In the original analysis: After removing out-of-frame reads, 2 million to 2.5 million distinct TCRbeta sequences remained. Profiled with immunoSEQ multiplex PCR; TCRdb holds only in-frame clones, not every one. Clonal size and the V and J genes are those of that table, whereas D and trimming came from the DNA. In the table there are 46,000 or so clones, around 82% of which are singletons.

The chain is built from TRBV11-2 and TRBJ1-1; D gene ambiguous. The sequence came from an adult in good health and CMV-seronegative. The sequencing sample was made of memory CD4+ T cells from blood. The CDR3 bases are TGTGCCAGCAGCTTAGTTGGGTCCGGGAACACTGAAGCTTTCTTT. Translating it yields CASSLVGSGNTEAFF.